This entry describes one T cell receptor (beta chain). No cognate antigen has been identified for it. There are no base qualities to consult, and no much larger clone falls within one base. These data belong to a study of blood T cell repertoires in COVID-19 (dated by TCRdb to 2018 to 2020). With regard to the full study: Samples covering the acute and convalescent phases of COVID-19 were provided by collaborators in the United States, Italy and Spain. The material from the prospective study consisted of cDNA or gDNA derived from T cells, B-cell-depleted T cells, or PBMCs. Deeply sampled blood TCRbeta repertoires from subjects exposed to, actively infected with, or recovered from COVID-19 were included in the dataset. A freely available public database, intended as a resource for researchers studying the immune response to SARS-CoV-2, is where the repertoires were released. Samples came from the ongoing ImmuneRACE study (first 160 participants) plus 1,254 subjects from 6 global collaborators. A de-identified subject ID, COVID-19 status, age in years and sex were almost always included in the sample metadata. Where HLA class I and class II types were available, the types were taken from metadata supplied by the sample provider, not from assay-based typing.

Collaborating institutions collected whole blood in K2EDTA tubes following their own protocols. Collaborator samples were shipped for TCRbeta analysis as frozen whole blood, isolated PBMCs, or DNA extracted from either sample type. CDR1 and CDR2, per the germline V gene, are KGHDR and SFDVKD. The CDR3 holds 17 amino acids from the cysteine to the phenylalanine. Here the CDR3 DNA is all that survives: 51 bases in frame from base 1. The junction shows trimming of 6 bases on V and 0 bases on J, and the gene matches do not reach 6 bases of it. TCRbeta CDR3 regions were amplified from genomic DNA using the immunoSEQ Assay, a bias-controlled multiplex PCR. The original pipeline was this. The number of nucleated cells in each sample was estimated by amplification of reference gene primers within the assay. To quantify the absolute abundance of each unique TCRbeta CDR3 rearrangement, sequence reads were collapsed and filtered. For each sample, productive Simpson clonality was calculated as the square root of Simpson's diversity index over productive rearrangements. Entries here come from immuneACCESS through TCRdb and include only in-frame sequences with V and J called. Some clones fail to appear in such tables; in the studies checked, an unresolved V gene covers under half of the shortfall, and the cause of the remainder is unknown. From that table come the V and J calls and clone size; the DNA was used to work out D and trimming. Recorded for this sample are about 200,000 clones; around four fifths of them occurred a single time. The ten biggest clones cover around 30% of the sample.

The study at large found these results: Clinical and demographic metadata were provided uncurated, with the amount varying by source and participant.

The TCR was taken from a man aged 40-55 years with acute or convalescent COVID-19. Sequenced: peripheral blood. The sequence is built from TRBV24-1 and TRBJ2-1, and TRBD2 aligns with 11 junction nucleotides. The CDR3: CATSTSSGRSSYNEQFF. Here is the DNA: TGTGCCACCAGTACATCTAGCGGGAGGAGCTCCTACAATGAGCAGTTCTTC.